This T cell receptor beta chain appears in the sequencing data of a study of blood T cell repertoires in COVID-19. CDR3 length: 14 residues. Per germline, CDR1 LGHDT and CDR2 YNNKEL (reference sequence). The ends lost 6 bases at V and 5 bases at J; junction bases unmatched: 7. Authors' processing steps: Estimates of nucleated cell counts were drawn from the amplification of reference gene primers. Assay: immunoSEQ multiplex PCR; the TCRdb copy retains only in-frame clones and omits some. That table gives V, J and clone size, and the DNA gave D and trimming. The sample yields about 250,000 clones, around 84% seen once. Participants' reported clinical history set cohort assignment. Exposed study participants had met a COVID-19 case within 2 weeks before entry.

This sequence joins TRBV3-1 (or the pseudogene TRBV3-2) and TRBJ2-5; 9 nucleotides agree with TRBD2. This receptor was obtained from a man in his forties or fifties who had been exposed to COVID-19. The sequenced material came from PBMCs or T cells enriched from blood (not recorded which). The CDR3 coding sequence is TGTGCCAGCAGTTTAGCGGGAGTGAGGGAGACCCAGTACTTC. Its translation: CASSLAGVRETQYF.